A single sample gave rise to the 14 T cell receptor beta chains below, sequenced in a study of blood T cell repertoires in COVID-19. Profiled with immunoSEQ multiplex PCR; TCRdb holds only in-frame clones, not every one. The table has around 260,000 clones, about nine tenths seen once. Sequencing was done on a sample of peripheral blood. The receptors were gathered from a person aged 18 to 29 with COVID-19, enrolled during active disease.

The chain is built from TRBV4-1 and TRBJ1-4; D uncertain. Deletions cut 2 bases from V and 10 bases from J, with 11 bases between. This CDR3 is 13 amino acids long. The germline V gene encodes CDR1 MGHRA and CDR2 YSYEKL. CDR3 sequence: CASSQLPNGKLFF. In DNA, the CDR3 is TGCGCCAGCAGCCAACTCCCTAACGGAAAACTGTTTTTT.

The CDR3 DNA reads TGTGCCATCAGAGGAGGGGGACTAGCGGGAGAAAGCTCCTACGAGCAGTACTTC. It encodes CAIRGGGLAGESSYEQYF. This rearrangement joins TRBV10-3 to TRBJ2-7; 14 bases are a match to TRBD2. V shed 6 bases, J shed 0 bases, and the junction held 10 bases outside the gene matches. This CDR3 comprises 18 residues. Germline CDR1 ENHRY, CDR2 SYGVKD.

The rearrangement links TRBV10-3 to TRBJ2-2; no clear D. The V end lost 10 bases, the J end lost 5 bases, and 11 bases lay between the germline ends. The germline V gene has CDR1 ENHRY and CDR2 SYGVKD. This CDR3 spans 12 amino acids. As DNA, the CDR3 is TGTGCCACCTCCTACGGGACCGGGGAGCTGTTTTTT. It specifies CATSYGTGELFF.

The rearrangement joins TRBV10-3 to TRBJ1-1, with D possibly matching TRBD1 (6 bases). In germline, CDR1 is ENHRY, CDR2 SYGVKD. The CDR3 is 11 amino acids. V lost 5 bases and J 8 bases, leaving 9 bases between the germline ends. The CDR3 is CAISQGMEAFF. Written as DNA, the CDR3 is TGTGCCATCAGTCAGGGGATGGAAGCTTTCTTT.

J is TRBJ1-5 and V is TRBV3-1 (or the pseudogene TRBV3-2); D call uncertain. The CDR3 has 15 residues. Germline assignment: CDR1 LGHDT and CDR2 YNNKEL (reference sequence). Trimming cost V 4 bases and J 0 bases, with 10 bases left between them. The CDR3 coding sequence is TGTGCCAGCAGCCCCGGTTCGAATAGCAATCAGCCCCAGCATTTT. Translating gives CASSPGSNSNQPQHF.

The DNA of the CDR3 is TGTGCCAGCAGTAGGGGGGGAATCTCGGGTGAAAAACTGTTTTTT. Encoded protein: CASSRGGISGEKLFF. The chain couples TRBV6-5 to TRBJ1-4; D might be TRBD1 (6 bases). In germline, CDR1 is MNHEY, CDR2 SVGAGI. The length of the CDR3 is 15 residues. The germline V and J ends were trimmed by 5 bases and 7 bases, with 17 bases remaining between them.

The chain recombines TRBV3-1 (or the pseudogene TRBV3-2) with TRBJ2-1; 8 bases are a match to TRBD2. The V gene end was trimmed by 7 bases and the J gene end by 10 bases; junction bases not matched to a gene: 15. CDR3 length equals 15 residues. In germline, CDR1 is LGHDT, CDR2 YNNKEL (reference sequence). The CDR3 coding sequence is TGTGCCAGCACCTATAGCGGGATCACGCCCTACGAGCAGTTCTTC. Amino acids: CASTYSGITPYEQFF.

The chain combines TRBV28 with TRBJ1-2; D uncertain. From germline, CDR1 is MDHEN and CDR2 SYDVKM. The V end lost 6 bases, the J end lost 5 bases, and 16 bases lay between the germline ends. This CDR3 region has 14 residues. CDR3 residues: CASSYPAAGYGYTF. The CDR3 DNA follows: TGTGCCAGCAGCTACCCGGCCGCGGGGTATGGCTACACCTTC.

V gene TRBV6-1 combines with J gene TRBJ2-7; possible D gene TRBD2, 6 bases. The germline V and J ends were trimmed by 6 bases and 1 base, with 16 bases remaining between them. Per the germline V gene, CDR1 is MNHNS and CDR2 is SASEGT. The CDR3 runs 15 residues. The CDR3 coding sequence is TGTGCCAGCAGACCCCTCTTGGGGGGATCCTACGAGCAGTACTTC. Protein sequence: CASRPLLGGSYEQYF.

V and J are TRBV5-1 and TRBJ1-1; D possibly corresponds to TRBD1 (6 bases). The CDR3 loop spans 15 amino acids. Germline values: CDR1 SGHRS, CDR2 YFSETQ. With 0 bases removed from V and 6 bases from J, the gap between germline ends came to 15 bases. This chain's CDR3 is CASSLGQDPLAEAFF. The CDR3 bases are TGCGCCAGCAGCTTGGGACAGGACCCGCTCGCTGAAGCTTTCTTT.

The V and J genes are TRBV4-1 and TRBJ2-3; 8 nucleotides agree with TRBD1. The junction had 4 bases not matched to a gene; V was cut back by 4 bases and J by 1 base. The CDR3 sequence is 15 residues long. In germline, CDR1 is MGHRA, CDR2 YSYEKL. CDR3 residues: CASSPVQGGTDTQYF. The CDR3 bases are TGCGCCAGCAGCCCAGTACAGGGGGGCACAGATACGCAGTATTTT.

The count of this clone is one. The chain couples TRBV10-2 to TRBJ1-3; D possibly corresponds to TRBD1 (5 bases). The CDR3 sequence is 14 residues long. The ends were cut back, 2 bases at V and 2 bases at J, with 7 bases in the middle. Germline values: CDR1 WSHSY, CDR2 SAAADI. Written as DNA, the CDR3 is TGCGCCAGCAGTGAGGCAGGGACTGGAAACACCATATATTTT. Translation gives CASSEAGTGNTIYF.

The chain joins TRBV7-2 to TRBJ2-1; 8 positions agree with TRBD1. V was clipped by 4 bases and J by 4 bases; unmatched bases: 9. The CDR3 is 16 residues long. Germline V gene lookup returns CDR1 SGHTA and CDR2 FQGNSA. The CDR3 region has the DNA TGTGCCAGCAGCTCCCGACCCGGACAGGGTTACAATGAGCAGTTCTTC. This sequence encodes CASSSRPGQGYNEQFF. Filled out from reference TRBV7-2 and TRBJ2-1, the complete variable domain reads GAGVSQSPSNKVTEKGKDVELRCDPISGHTALYWYRQSLGQGLEFLIYFQGNSAPDKSGLPSDRFSAERTGGSVSTLTIQRTQQEDSAVYLCASSSRPGQGYNEQFFGPGTRLTVL.

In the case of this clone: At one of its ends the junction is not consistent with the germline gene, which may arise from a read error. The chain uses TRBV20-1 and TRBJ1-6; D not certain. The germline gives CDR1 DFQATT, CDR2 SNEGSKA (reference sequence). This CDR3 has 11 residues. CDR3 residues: CSAWVGGLTYF. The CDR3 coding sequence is TGCAGTGCTTGGGTGGGAGGGTTAACCTACTTT.